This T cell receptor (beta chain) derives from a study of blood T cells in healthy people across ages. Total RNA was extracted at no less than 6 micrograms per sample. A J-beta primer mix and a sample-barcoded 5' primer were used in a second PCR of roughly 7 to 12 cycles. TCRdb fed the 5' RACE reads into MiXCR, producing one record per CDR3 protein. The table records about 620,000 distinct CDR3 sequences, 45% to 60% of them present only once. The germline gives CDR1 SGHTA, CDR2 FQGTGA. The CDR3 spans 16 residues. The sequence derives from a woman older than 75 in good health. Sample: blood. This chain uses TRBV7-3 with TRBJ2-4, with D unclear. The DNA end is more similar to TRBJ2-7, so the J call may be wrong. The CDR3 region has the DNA TGTGCCAGCAGCTTAACTTGCCAGTCTTGGCCCTACGAGCAGTACTTC. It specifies CASSLTCQSWPYEQYF.